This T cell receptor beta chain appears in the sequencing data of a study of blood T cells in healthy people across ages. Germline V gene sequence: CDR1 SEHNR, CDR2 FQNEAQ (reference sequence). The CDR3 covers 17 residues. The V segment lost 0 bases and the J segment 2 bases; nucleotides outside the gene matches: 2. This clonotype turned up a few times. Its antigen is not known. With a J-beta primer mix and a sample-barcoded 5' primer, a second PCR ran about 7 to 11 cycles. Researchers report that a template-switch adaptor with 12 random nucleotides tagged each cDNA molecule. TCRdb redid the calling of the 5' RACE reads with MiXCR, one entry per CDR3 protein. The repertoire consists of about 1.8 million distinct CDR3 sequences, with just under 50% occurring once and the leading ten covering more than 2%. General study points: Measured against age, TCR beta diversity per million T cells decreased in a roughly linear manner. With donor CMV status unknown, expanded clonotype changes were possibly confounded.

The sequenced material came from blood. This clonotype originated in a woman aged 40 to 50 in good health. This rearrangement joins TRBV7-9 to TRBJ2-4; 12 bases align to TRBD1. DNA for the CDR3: TGTGCCAGCAGCTTAGCGGGACAGGGGGCAACCAAAAACATTCAGTACTTC. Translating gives CASSLAGQGATKNIQYF.